This T cell receptor (beta chain) comes out of a study of blood T cells in healthy people across ages. The V gene's germline CDR1 is MNHEY and CDR2 SVGAGI. The V and J ends lost 2 bases and 3 bases respectively, with 7 bases between them. This CDR3 has 13 amino acids. PCR was performed a second time for about 7 to 12 cycles using a sample-barcoded 5' primer and a J-beta primer mix. TCRdb reanalysed the 5' RACE reads using MiXCR and keeps one entry per CDR3 protein. The sample contains 790,000 or so distinct CDR3 sequences, roughly three fifths of which appear only once. Sequencing input: blood. The rearrangement links TRBV6-5 to TRBJ2-5, with D hard to call. The sequence was collected from a man between 40 and 49 years old in good health. DNA of the CDR3: TGTGCCAGCAGTTACGTGGCCAAAGAGACCCAGTACTTC. Protein product: CASSYVAKETQYF.